This TCR beta chain is drawn from a study of blood T cell repertoires in COVID-19. Trimming removed 2 bases at V and 10 bases at J, with 18 bases between. This CDR3 has 16 residues. Germline lookup yields CDR1 MNHEY and CDR2 SVGAGI. Methods used by the authors: By means of reference gene primer amplification, nucleated cell counts were estimated. Only in-frame clones appear in the TCRdb table, and some are missing; sequencing was by immunoSEQ multiplex PCR. Clone size and the V and J calls come from that table; the DNA yielded D and trimming. The table records just over 650,000 clones, about nine tenths of them present only once.

The sequenced sample consisted of peripheral blood. This receptor was obtained from a woman younger than 35 with acute or convalescent COVID-19. V and J are TRBV6-5 and TRBJ1-6; D possibly corresponds to TRBD1 (5 bases). CDR3 sequence reads: CASSYGIGRVGSPLHF. The DNA of the CDR3 is TGTGCCAGCAGTTACGGAATAGGCAGGGTGGGCTCACCCCTCCACTTT.